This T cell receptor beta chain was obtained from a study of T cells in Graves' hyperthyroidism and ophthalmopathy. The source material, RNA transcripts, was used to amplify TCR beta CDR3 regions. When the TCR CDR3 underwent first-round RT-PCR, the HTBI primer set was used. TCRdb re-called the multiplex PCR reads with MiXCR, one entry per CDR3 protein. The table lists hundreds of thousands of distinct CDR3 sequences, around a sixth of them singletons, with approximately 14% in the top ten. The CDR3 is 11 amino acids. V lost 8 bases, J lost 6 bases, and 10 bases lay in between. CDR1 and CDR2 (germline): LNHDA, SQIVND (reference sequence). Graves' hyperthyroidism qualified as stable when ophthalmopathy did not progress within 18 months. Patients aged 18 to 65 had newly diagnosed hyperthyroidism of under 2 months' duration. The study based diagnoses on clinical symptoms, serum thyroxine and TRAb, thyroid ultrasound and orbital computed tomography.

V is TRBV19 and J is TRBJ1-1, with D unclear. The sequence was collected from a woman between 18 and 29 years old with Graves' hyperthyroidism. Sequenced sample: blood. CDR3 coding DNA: TGTGCCAGTGACGATGTTTCTGAAGCTTTCTTT. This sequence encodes CASDDVSEAFF. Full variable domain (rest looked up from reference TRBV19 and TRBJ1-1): DGGITQSPKYLFRKEGQNVTLSCEQNLNHDAMYWYRQDPGQGLRLIYYSQIVNDFQKGDIAEGYSVSREKKESFPLTVTSAQKNPTAFYLCASDDVSEAFFGQGTRLTVV.